This T cell receptor beta chain was profiled in a study of T-cell memory formation after mild COVID-19. Overall study: Among the donors, TCR clusters were largely specific to each donor.

Concerning this clonotype itself: The antigen remains undetermined.

Study outcomes and limitations: Day 15 to 85 contracting clones showed balanced CD4/CD8; day 15 to 37 expanders favored CD4+. The pre-infection memory compartment contained some responding clones, suggesting cross-reactive memory joined. Day 37-peaking second-wave clones had unconfirmed SARS-CoV-2 specificity.

MiXCR was run by TCRdb on the 5' RACE reads, yielding one entry per CDR3 protein. The sample holds 400,000 or so distinct CDR3 sequences, around 18% seen once. The origin of this receptor is an adult woman who had mild COVID-19 (a few samples of this study predate the infection). Cell type and time point are not known. What was sequenced was PBMCs or a T cell subset sorted from them (not recorded which).

This CDR3 reads CASSPLTSGSYNEQFF. CDR3 DNA: TGTGCCAGCAGTCCGCTGACTAGCGGATCCTACAATGAGCAGTTCTTC. The V call is TRBV27, the J call TRBJ2-1, with TRBD2 identical over 9 bases. In germline, CDR1 is MNHEY, CDR2 SMNVEV (reference sequence). V lost 5 bases and J lost 1; bases outside the gene matches: 6. There are 16 residues in the CDR3.